Listed below are T cell receptor beta chains from one sample, sequenced in a study of blood T cell repertoires in COVID-19. The data were produced by immunoSEQ multiplex PCR, yet TCRdb's version contains in-frame clones alone and is incomplete. The data show 150,000 to 200,000 clones, roughly 79% seen once. Sequencing was performed on peripheral blood. The source is a woman aged 80 or over with COVID-19, enrolled during active disease. Each CDR3 is given with its conserved first and last residue. The D gene is left open where the match is weak. Size is stated for part of the rows, as once, few or many counts, or as a class when the clone is expanded.

TRBV11-2,.,TRBJ1-1,TRBD1,TGTGCCAGCAGCTTAGATACCCGGGACAGAGCTTTCTTT,CASSLDTRDRAFF
TRBV4-1,.,TRBJ2-1,TRBD2,TGCGCCAGCAGCCAAGCGGGACTAGCGGTATACAATGAGCAGTTCTTC,CASSQAGLAVYNEQFF
TRBV4-1,.,TRBJ1-6,TRBD1,TGCGCCAGCAGCCCTGGGACAGACAATTCACCCCTCCACTTT,CASSPGTDNSPLHF
TRBV6-1,.,TRBJ2-1,.,TGTGCCAGCAGTGATCAGGGGAATGAGCAGTTCTTC,CASSDQGNEQFF
TRBV7-2,.,TRBJ2-2,.,TGTGCCAGCAGCTTCTACACCGGGGAGCTGTTTTTT,CASSFYTGELFF
TRBV28,.,TRBJ2-1,TRBD2,TGTGCCAGCGGAATGACTAGCGGTGGGGGCAATGAGCAGTTCTTC,CASGMTSGGGNEQFF
TRBV6-5,.,TRBJ2-5,.,TGTGCCAGCAGTTACGAGGAGACCCAGTACTTC,CASSYEETQYF
TRBV28,.,TRBJ2-5,.,TGTGCCAGCAGTTTCGGACGGAGGCCTAAAGAGACCCAGTACTTC,CASSFGRRPKETQYF
TRBV15,once,TRBJ2-7,.,TGTGCCACCAGCCCCCCGGTAGGGGGGGGGAAGCAGTACTTC,CATSPPVGGGKQYF
TRBV2,once,TRBJ1-3,.,TGTGCCAGCAGTGAGCGGTTCTCTGGAAACACCATATATTTT,CASSERFSGNTIYF
TRBV20-1,.,TRBJ1-2,.,TGCAGTGCCCCCCCTCCCTATGGCTACACCTTC,CSAPPPYGYTF
TRBV5-1,.,TRBJ1-4,.,TGCGCCAGCACCCGGGATAGGAATGAAAAACTGTTTTTT,CASTRDRNEKLFF
TRBV21-1,.,TRBJ2-3,.,TGTGCCAGCAGCAAACGCCCTAGCGGGGTTACAGATACGCAGTATTTT,CASSKRPSGVTDTQYF
TRBV4-3,.,TRBJ1-2,.,TGCGCCAGCAGCCATGAAGCGGGGCCCGCGTCTCCTGGTGGCTACACCTTC,CASSHEAGPASPGGYTF
TRBV9,.,TRBJ1-4,TRBD1,TGTGCCAGCAACCCGGGACAGGGGGAAAAACTGTTTTTT,CASNPGQGEKLFF
TRBV7-2,.,TRBJ1-6,TRBD1,TGTGCCAGCAGCTTATCACAGGGGGGTTCACCCCTCCACTTT,CASSLSQGGSPLHF
TRBV7-2,.,TRBJ1-4,TRBD1,TGTGCCAGCAGCTCGGGACAGCCAACTAATGAAAAACTGTTTTTT,CASSSGQPTNEKLFF
TRBV3-1/TRBV3-2,.,TRBJ2-4,TRBD2,TGTGCCAGCAGCCAATCGGGACTAGCGGTAGCCAAAAACATTCAGTACTTC,CASSQSGLAVAKNIQYF
TRBV19,.,TRBJ1-5,.,TGTGCGGCGGGGGAACTAAATCAGCCCCAGCATTTT,CAAGELNQPQHF
TRBV4-2,.,TRBJ2-7,TRBD2,TGTGCCAGCAGCCAAGGGACTAGCGGGAACTACGAGCAGTACTTC,CASSQGTSGNYEQYF
TRBV5-1,.,TRBJ2-5,TRBD2,TGCGCCAGCAGGATATCGGGGGGTGTCGAAGAGACCCAGTACTTC,CASRISGGVEETQYF
TRBV6-1,.,TRBJ2-5,.,TGTGCCAGCAGTGAAGCGCTGGGGCAGGGGGAGACCCAGTACTTC,CASSEALGQGETQYF
TRBV4-1,.,TRBJ2-1,TRBD1,TGCGCCAGCAGCCCGGGACAGGGGGCCTACAATGAGCAGTTCTTC,CASSPGQGAYNEQFF
TRBV10-3,.,TRBJ1-1,.,TGTGCCATCAGTGAGGACCGGAGTGAAGCTTTCTTT,CAISEDRSEAFF
TRBV5-6,.,TRBJ1-1,TRBD1,TGTGCCAGCAGCTTCGGGTTGAGGGGGCGCGCTGAAGCTTTCTTT,CASSFGLRGRAEAFF
TRBV29-1,once,TRBJ2-3,.,TGCAGCGTTTTGGGGGAGGTGGGCACAGATACGCAGTATTTT,CSVLGEVGTDTQYF
TRBV7-2,once,TRBJ2-1,.,TGTGCCAGCAGCTTACTTCCGGTCTACAATGAGCAGTTCTTC,CASSLLPVYNEQFF
TRBV5-1,.,TRBJ2-3,TRBD2,TGCGCCAGCAGCTTGAGCTCGCGGGGGGGAGCAGATACGCAGTATTTT,CASSLSSRGGADTQYF
TRBV4-1,.,TRBJ2-7,TRBD1,TGCGCCAGCAGCCTTCCGGGACAGGGGATTTACGAGCAGTACTTC,CASSLPGQGIYEQYF
TRBV4-1,.,TRBJ2-7,TRBD2,TGCGCCAGCAGCCAAGCCGGGACTAGCGCCTACGAGCAGTACTTC,CASSQAGTSAYEQYF
TRBV5-6,.,TRBJ1-2,TRBD1,TGTGCCAGCAGCCCGAGGACAGGGTGGACTTTTGTCTACACCTTC,CASSPRTGWTFVYTF